This T cell receptor (beta chain) is from a study of T cell repertoires in ileal Crohn's disease. Study-level information: All patients had surgery for stricturing (61%) or penetrating (around 40%) disease. M6 samples are neoterminal ileum biopsies from postoperative colonoscopy.

TCRdb's copy holds only in-frame clones and misses some; the assay was immunoSEQ multiplex PCR. The table has about 62,000 clones, roughly nine tenths seen once. Study-level results: The median delay to postoperative endoscopy was 6.9 months.

Time point specified: neoterminal ileum biopsy at postoperative endoscopy, about 6 months after surgery. Included were adult ileal or ileocolonic Crohn's patients indicated for ileocolonic resection. Of note for this clone: No antigen is known for it.

The TCR sequence derives from an adult with Crohn's disease. Sequencing was done on a sample of ileal tissue.

CDR3 region: CASSPYLEGDGYTF. The CDR3 DNA reads TGTGCCAGCTCACCCTATCTGGAAGGGGATGGCTACACCTTC. The V gene is TRBV18, the J gene TRBJ1-2; possibly TRBD1 for D (5 bases). Trimming left V 3 bases short and J 6 bases short, with 14 bases between. The CDR3 totals 14 residues. Germline-derived CDR1 and CDR2 are KGHSH and LQKENI.